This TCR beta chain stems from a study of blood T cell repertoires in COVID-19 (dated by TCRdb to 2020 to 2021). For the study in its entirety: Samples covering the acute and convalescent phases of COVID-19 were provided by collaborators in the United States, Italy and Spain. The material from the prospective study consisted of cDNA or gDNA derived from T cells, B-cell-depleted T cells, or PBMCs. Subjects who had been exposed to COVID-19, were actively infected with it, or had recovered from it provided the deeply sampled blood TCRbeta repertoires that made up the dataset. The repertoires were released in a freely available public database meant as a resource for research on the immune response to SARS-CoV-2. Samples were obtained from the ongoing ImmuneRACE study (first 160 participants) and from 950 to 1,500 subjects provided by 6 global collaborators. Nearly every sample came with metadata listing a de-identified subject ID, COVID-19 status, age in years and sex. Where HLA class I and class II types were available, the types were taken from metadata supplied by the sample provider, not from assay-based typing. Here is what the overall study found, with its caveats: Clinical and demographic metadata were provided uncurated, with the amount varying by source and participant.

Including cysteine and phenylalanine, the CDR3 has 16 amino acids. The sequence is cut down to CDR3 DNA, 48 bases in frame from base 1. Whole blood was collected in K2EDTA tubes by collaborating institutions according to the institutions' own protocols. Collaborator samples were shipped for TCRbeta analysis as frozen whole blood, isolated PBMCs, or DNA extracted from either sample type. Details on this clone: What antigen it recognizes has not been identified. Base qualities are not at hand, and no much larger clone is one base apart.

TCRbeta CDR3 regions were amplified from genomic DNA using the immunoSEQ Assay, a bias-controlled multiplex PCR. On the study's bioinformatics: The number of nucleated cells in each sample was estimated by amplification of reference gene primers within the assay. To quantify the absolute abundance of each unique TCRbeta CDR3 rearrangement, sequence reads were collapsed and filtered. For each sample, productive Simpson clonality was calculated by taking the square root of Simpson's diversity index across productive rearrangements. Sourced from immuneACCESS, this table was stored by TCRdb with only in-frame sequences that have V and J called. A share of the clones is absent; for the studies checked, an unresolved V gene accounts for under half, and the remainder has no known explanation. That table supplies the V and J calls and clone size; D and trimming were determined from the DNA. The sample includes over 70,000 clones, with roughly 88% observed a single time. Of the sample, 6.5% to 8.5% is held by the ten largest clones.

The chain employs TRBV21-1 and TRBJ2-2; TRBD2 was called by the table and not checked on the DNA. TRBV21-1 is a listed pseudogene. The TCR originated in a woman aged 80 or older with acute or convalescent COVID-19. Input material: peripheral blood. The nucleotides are TGTGCCAGCAGCGAAACGGGGGGTACGAACACCGGGGAGCTGTTTTTT. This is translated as CASSETGGTNTGELFF.